Listed below are T cell receptor beta chains from one sample, sequenced in a study of graft-versus-host responses after intestinal transplantation. Measured with immunoSEQ multiplex PCR; TCRdb has only the in-frame clones, and not every one. The table shows some 18,000 clones, with approximately 80% occurring only once. Sequenced here: PBMCs, sampled 14 days after transplant. The receptors shown here come from a human patient who received an intestinal transplant, so some T cells may come from the graft donor. The CDR3 runs from the conserved cysteine through the conserved F or W. D genes are given only for firm matches. For some rows the clone size is stated as once, few or many, or as a class when expanded; others skip it.

once	TRBJ2-7	TRBV5-4	TRBD2	TGTGCCAGCAGCGTCGGGACTAGCGGGAGCGAGCAGTACTTC	CASSVGTSGSEQYF
once	TRBJ2-7	TRBV4-1	NA	TGCGCCAGCAGCCTCCGGTTAACCTACGAGCAGTACTTC	CASSLRLTYEQYF
NA	TRBJ2-1	TRBV7-3	NA	TGTGCCAGCAGCTTAGGGAGTGAGCAGTTCTTC	CASSLGSEQFF
NA	TRBJ2-1	TRBV6-5	NA	TGTGCCAGCAGTTACTCGAAGATCAGCAATGAGCAGTTCTTC	CASSYSKISNEQFF
NA	TRBJ1-1	TRBV29-1	NA	TGCAGCGTTGAGGCCAGTCTACGGAACACTGAAGCTTTCTTT	CSVEASLRNTEAFF
once	TRBJ2-7	TRBV5-4	TRBD2	TGTGCCAGCAGCGCCACTAGCGGTGTCTTTGAGCAGTACTTC	CASSATSGVFEQYF
NA	TRBJ2-1	TRBV6-1	NA	TGTGCCAGCAGTGAAACCCCACAGGGATGGCAGTTCTTC	CASSETPQGWQFF
NA	TRBJ2-7	TRBV5-4	TRBD1	TGTGCCAGCAGCTTGGATGGGACAGGGGGCTACGAGCAGTACTTC	CASSLDGTGGYEQYF
NA	TRBJ1-1	TRBV7-8	NA	TGTGCCAGCAGCTTAGACAGGCCCAGCGAGACTGAAGCTTTCTTT	CASSLDRPSETEAFF
NA	TRBJ2-1	TRBV13	TRBD2	TGTGCCAGCAGCTTGGGACTAGCGGGGAAGTACAATGAGCAGTTCTTC	CASSLGLAGKYNEQFF
once	TRBJ1-5	TRBV6-7	TRBD1	TGTGCCAGCAGTAGGACAGGGAGCAATCAGCCCCAGCATTTT	CASSRTGSNQPQHF
NA	TRBJ2-7	TRBV5-6	NA	TGTGCCAGCAGTCACGGGGGTCTACTCTCCTACGAGCAGTACTTC	CASSHGGLLSYEQYF
few	TRBJ2-5	TRBV9	TRBD2	TGTGCCAGCAGCGTAAGCGGGAGGGGACAAGAGACCCAGTACTTC	CASSVSGRGQETQYF
NA	TRBJ2-7	TRBV19	NA	TGTGCCATCTCGGCGGGGCCCTCCTACGAGCAGTACTTC	CAISAGPSYEQYF
NA	TRBJ1-6	TRBV10-3	TRBD1	TGTGCCATCAAACGACAGGGGGCGAATTCACCCCTCCACTTT	CAIKRQGANSPLHF
NA	TRBJ2-1	TRBV15	NA	TGTGCCACCAGCAGTCTCGGCGCTAGCTCCTACAATGAGCAGTTCTTC	CATSSLGASSYNEQFF
NA	TRBJ2-5	TRBV19	TRBD1	TGTGCCAGTTTGGACAGGGATGAGACCCAGTACTTC	CASLDRDETQYF
NA	TRBJ2-7	TRBV7-2	NA	TGTGCCAGCAGCTTAGGATCTTACTACGAGCAGTACTTC	CASSLGSYYEQYF
NA	TRBJ1-1	TRBV28	NA	TGTGCCAGCAGACCTAACATAAGGGGTGTTGAAGCTTTCTTT	CASRPNIRGVEAFF
few	TRBJ2-7	TRBV5-1	NA	TGCGCCAGCAGCTTGGTGGGGGCGTGGGGGCGAGTCCACGAGCAGTACTTC	CASSLVGAWGRVHEQYF
NA	TRBJ1-5	TRBV9	NA	TGTGCCAGCAGCGTAGACGTAAATCAGCCCCAGCATTTT	CASSVDVNQPQHF
NA	TRBJ2-7	TRBV2	NA	TGTGCCAGCAGTGAAGTAAGAGGGGGGGCCCCCTACGAGCAGTACTTC	CASSEVRGGAPYEQYF
NA	TRBJ2-5	TRBV11-2	TRBD2	TGTGCCAGCAGCTTAGGGACTAGAGAGACCCAGTACTTC	CASSLGTRETQYF
NA	TRBJ1-1	TRBV19	NA	TGTGCCACCGGACAGTCGGGAGGGTACACTGAAGCTTTCTTT	CATGQSGGYTEAFF
NA	TRBJ2-7	TRBV27	TRBD1	TGTGCCAGCAGTTTCTACCTCGAACAGGGGGGCGCAGGGAGTCGCCATGGGGTCTACGAGCAGTACTTC	CASSFYLEQGGAGSRHGVYEQYF
NA	TRBJ2-7	TRBV6-1	NA	TGTGCCAGCAATCGGGAGCAGTGGGGCTACGAGCAGTACTTC	CASNREQWGYEQYF
NA	TRBJ2-2	TRBV6-6	NA	TGTGCCAGCAGTTTCAGGGTCACCGGGGAGCTGTTTTTT	CASSFRVTGELFF
NA	TRBJ2-7	TRBV2	TRBD2	TGTGCCAGCAGTGAAGGGGGGACTAGCGGGAGATGGCAGTACTTC	CASSEGGTSGRWQYF
few	TRBJ2-7	TRBV6-1	NA	TGTGCCAGCAGTGAAGCTAGCTCCTACGAGCAGTACTTC	CASSEASSYEQYF
NA	TRBJ1-6	TRBV5-4	NA	TGTGCCAGCAGCTATGAGACGAGGGCGTATAATTCACCCCTCCACTTT	CASSYETRAYNSPLHF
NA	TRBJ1-5	TRBV19	NA	TGTGCCAGTAATCCGGGCTTGGGCAATCAGCCCCAGCATTTT	CASNPGLGNQPQHF
NA	TRBJ2-7	TRBV11-2	TRBD1	TGTGCCAGCAGCCCACCCGACAGGGGGGACGAGCAGTACTTC	CASSPPDRGDEQYF
NA	TRBJ1-2	TRBV4-1	NA	TGCGCCAGCAGCCAAATCCCGGACCACTATGGCTACACCTTC	CASSQIPDHYGYTF
NA	TRBJ2-1	TRBV4-2	TRBD2	TGTGCCAGCAGCCAAGAGGCTAGCGGGTACAATGAGCAGTTCTTC	CASSQEASGYNEQFF
NA	TRBJ1-5	TRBV4-1	NA	TGCGCCAGCAGCCGTACCGGACATCTCAATCAGCCCCAGCATTTT	CASSRTGHLNQPQHF
NA	TRBJ2-2	TRBV5-1	NA	TGCGCCAGCAGTCTTCAAGGGAACACCGGGGAGCTGTTTTTT	CASSLQGNTGELFF
NA	TRBJ2-7	TRBV25-1	NA	TGTGCCAGCAGTGACTCCAGGGTTAGGTCCTACGAGCAGTACTTC	CASSDSRVRSYEQYF
few	TRBJ1-2	TRBV5-1	NA	TGCGCCAGCAGCTTGGAGGTGGGGGCGAACTATGGCTACACCTTC	CASSLEVGANYGYTF
NA	TRBJ2-5	TRBV29-1	TRBD2	TGCAGCGTTGAAGATGCGCGGGAGGCCCAAGAGACCCAGTACTTC	CSVEDAREAQETQYF
NA	TRBJ2-1	TRBV6-1	TRBD1	TGTGCCAGCACCTCGACAGGGTCAGTTCCCAATGAGCAGTTCTTC	CASTSTGSVPNEQFF
NA	TRBJ1-3	TRBV20-1	NA	TGCAGTGCGGGGGCTGGAAACACCATATATTTT	CSAGAGNTIYF
NA	TRBJ2-5	TRBV30	NA	TGTGCCTGGAGTGGGTGGGTGGAGGAGACCCAGTACTTC	CAWSGWVEETQYF
NA	TRBJ2-7	TRBV4-1	NA	TGCGCCAGCAGCCAAGAGGGACTTGAAGGCGAGCAGTACTTC	CASSQEGLEGEQYF
NA	TRBJ1-5	TRBV28	NA	TGTGCCAGCAGTTTATGGGGGTTTTATAGCAATCAGCCCCAGCATTTT	CASSLWGFYSNQPQHF